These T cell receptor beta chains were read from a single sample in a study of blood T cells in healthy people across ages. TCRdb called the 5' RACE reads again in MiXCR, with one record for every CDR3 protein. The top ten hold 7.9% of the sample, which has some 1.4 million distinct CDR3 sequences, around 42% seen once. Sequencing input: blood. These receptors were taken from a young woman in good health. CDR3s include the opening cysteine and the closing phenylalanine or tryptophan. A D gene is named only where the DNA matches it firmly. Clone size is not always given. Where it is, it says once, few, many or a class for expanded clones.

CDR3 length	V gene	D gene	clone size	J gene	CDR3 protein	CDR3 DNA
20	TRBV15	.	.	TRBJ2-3	CATSTKITTRPGRWGDTQYF	TGTGCCACCAGCACCAAAATAACCACAAGACCGGGACGCTGGGGAGATACGCAGTATTTT
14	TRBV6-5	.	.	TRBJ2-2	CASRVGGDTGELFF	TGTGCCAGCAGGGTTGGAGGGGACACCGGGGAGCTGTTTTTT
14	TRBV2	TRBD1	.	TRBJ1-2	CASNEDRGDYGYTF	TGTGCCAGCAACGAGGACAGGGGAGACTATGGCTACACCTTC
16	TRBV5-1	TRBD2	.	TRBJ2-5	CASSLGTSVYQETRYF	TGCGCCAGCAGCTTGGGGACTAGCGTCTACCAAGAGACCCGGTACTTC
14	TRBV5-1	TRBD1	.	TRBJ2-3	CASSSGGMADTQYF	TGCGCCAGCAGCTCAGGGGGCATGGCGGATACGCAGTATTTT
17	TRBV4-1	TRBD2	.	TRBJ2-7	CASSPRLAGALLYEQYF	TGCGCCAGCAGCCCCCGACTAGCGGGGGCCCTCCTCTACGAGCAGTACTTC
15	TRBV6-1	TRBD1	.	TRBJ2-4	CASTADRGNKNIQYF	TGTGCCAGCACGGCGGACAGGGGGAACAAAAACATTCAGTACTTC
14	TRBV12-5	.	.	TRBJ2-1	CASGLETRGNEQFF	TGTGCTAGTGGTTTGGAGACTAGGGGCAATGAGCAGTTCTTC
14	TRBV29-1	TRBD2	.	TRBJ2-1	CSVDWTSGHNEQFF	TGCAGCGTTGACTGGACTAGCGGACACAATGAGCAGTTCTTC
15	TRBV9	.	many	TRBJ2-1	CASSQQAVFYNEQFF	TGTGCCAGCAGCCAGCAAGCGGTATTTTACAATGAGCAGTTCTTC
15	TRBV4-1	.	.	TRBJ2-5	CASSQGQGARETQYF	TGCGCCAGCAGCCAAGGGCAGGGAGCAAGGGAGACCCAGTACTTC
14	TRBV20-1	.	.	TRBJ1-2	CSARALGQNYGYTF	TGCAGTGCTAGAGCTTTAGGACAGAACTATGGTTACACCTTC
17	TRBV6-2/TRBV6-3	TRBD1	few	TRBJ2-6	CASRNTRTGSGANVLTF	TGTGCCAGCAGAAACACTCGGACAGGCTCTGGGGCCAACGTCCTGACTTTC
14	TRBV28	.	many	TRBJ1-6	CASSLGQYNSPLHF	TGTGCCAGCAGTTTAGGGCAGTATAATTCACCCCTCCACTTT
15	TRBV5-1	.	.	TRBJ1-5	CASSLGSGFESPQHF	TGCGCCAGCAGCCTAGGGTCGGGGTTTGAATCGCCCCAGCATTTT
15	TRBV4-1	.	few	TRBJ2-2	CASSQGERDTGELFF	TGCGCCAGCAGCCAAGGTGAAAGGGACACCGGGGAGCTGTTTTTT
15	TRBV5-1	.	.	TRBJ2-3	CASSTAPGTGDTQYF	TGCGCCAGCAGCACGGCTCCCGGGACGGGAGATACGCAGTATTTT
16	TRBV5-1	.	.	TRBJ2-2	CASSSLREGETGELFF	TGCGCCAGCAGCTCCTTGCGTGAGGGGGAAACCGGGGAGCTGTTTTTT
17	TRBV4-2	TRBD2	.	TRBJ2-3	CASSPDLAGGPTDTQYF	TGTGCCAGCAGCCCAGACTTAGCGGGAGGCCCTACAGATACGCAGTATTTT
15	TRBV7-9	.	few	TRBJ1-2	CASSLLTEANYGYTF	TGTGCCAGCAGCTTACTGACGGAGGCTAACTATGGCTACACCTTC
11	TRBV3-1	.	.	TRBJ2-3	CAGSQDNTQYF	TGTGCCGGCAGCCAAGATAACACGCAGTATTTT
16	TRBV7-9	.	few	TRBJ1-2	CASSPTGYIPNYGYTF	TGTGCCAGCAGCCCCACCGGGTACATCCCTAACTATGGCTACACCTTC
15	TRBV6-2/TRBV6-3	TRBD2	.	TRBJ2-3	CASHPPGLAGGTRYF	TGTGCCAGCCATCCCCCGGGACTAGCGGGAGGCACGCGGTATTTT
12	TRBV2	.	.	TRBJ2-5	CASSGAEETQYF	TGTGCCAGCAGCGGGGCTGAAGAGACCCAGTACTTC
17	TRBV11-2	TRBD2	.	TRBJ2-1	CASSFIPGTSGRSEQFF	TGTGCCAGCAGCTTTATCCCCGGGACTAGCGGGAGGTCTGAGCAGTTCTTC
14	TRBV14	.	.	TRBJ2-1	CASSQGWLYNEQFF	TGTGCCAGCAGCCAAGGGTGGCTCTACAATGAGCAGTTCTTC
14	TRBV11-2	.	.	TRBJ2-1	CASSLRSINNEQFF	TGTGCCAGCAGCTTAAGAAGTATCAACAATGAGCAGTTCTTC
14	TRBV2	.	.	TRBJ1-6	CASSMQGLGSPLHF	TGTGCCAGCAGTATGCAGGGTTTGGGTTCACCCCTCCACTTT
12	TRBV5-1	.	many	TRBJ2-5	CASSFGQETQYF	TGCGCCAGCAGCTTTGGGCAAGAGACCCAGTACTTC
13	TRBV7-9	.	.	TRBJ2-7	CASSLSDAYEQYF	TGTGCCAGCAGCTTATCCGATGCCTACGAGCAGTACTTC
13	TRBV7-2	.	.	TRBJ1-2	CASSWDLGYGYTF	TGTGCCAGCAGCTGGGACCTGGGCTATGGCTACACCTTC
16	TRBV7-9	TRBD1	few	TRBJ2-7	CASSASGTGGYVEQYF	TGTGCCAGCAGCGCATCCGGGACAGGGGGTTACGTCGAGCAGTACTTC
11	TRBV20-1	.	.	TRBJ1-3	CSARGSNTIYF	TGCAGTGCTAGAGGGTCCAACACCATATATTTT
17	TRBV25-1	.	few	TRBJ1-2	CATYYQGRGTQNYGYTF	TGTGCCACCTACTACCAAGGGAGGGGGACACAAAACTATGGCTACACCTTC
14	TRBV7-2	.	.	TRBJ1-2	CASSHGQLVYGYTF	TGTGCCAGCAGCCATGGACAGCTGGTTTATGGCTACACCTTC
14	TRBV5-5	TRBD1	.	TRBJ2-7	CASSLGGTGVEQYF	TGTGCCAGCAGCTTGGGGGGGACAGGTGTCGAGCAGTACTTC
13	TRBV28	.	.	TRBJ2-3	CASNSLFTDTQYF	TGTGCCAGCAATTCCCTTTTCACAGATACGCAGTATTTT
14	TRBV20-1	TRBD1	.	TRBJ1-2	CGARDSLSNYGYTF	TGCGGTGCTCGGGACAGCCTATCTAACTATGGCTACACCTTC
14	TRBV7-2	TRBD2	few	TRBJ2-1	CASSLNFAGDEQFF	TGTGCCAGCAGCTTAAATTTCGCGGGGGATGAGCAGTTCTTC
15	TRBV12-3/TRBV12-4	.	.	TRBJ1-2	CASISQGRASYGYTF	TGTGCCAGCATCTCCCAGGGACGGGCTAGCTATGGCTACACCTTC
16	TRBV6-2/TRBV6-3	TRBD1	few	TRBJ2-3	CASSAPGQGKGDTQYF	TGTGCCAGCAGTGCCCCGGGACAGGGGAAGGGGGATACGCAGTATTTT
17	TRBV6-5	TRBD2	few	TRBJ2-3	CASSYGGLAGGTDTQYF	TGTGCCAGCAGTTACGGTGGCCTAGCGGGAGGCACAGATACGCAGTATTTT
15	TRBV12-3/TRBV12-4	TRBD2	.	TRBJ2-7	CASSLGLAGAREQYF	TGTGCCAGCAGCTTGGGTCTAGCGGGGGCGAGGGAGCAGTACTTC
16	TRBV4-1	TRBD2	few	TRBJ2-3	CASSHPTSGETDTQYF	TGCGCCAGCAGCCATCCGACTAGCGGGGAAACAGATACGCAGTATTTT
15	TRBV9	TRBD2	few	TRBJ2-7	CASSVAGQRGNEQYF	TGTGCCAGCAGCGTAGCGGGCCAGCGGGGCAATGAGCAGTACTTC
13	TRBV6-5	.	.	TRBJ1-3	CASSYSYGNTIYF	TGTGCCAGCAGTTACTCGTATGGAAACACCATATATTTT
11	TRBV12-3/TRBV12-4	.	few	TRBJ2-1	CASSTQNEQFF	TGTGCCAGCAGTACCCAGAATGAGCAGTTCTTC
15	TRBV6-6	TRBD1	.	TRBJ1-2	CASRNQNQGELGYTF	TGTGCCAGCAGGAACCAGAACCAGGGGGAGTTGGGCTACACCTTC
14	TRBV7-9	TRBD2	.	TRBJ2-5	CASRHRDYKETQYF	TGTGCCAGCAGACACCGGGACTACAAAGAGACCCAGTACTTC
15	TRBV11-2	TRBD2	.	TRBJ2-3	CASSWEGHVRDTQYF	TGTGCCAGCAGCTGGGAGGGCCACGTACGTGATACGCAGTATTTT
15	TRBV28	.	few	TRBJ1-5	CASSPIGGQNQPQHF	TGTGCCAGCAGTCCTATTGGGGGCCAGAATCAGCCCCAGCATTTT
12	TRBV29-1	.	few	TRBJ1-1	CSVEGGTTEAFF	TGCAGCGTTGAAGGGGGAACCACTGAAGCTTTCTTT
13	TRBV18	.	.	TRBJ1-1	CASSQTANTEAFF	TGTGCCAGCTCACAGACAGCGAACACTGAAGCTTTCTTT
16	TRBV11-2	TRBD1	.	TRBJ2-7	CASSLSVGTGGYEQYF	TGTGCCAGCAGCTTAAGCGTAGGGACAGGGGGTTACGAGCAGTACTTC
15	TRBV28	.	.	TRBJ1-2	CASSLRDPGVYGYTF	TGTGCCAGCAGTTTAAGGGACCCTGGGGTGTATGGCTACACCTTC
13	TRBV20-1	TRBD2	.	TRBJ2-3	CSAGLAATDTQYF	TGCAGTGCCGGACTAGCGGCCACAGATACGCAGTATTTT
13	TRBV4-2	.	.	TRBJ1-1	CASSQDKGTEAFF	TGTGCCAGCAGCCAAGACAAGGGGACTGAAGCTTTCTTT
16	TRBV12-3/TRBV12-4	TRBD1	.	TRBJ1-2	CVSSLGDTGGRYGYTF	TGTGTCAGCAGTTTAGGGGACACAGGGGGCCGGTATGGCTACACCTTC
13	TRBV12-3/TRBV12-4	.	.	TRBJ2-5	CASSVTEGETQYF	TGTGCCAGCAGTGTTACAGAGGGAGAGACCCAGTACTTC
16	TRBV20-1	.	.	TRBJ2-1	CSAAGALTTSYNEQFF	TGCAGTGCCGCGGGCGCCCTGACTACCTCCTACAATGAGCAGTTCTTC